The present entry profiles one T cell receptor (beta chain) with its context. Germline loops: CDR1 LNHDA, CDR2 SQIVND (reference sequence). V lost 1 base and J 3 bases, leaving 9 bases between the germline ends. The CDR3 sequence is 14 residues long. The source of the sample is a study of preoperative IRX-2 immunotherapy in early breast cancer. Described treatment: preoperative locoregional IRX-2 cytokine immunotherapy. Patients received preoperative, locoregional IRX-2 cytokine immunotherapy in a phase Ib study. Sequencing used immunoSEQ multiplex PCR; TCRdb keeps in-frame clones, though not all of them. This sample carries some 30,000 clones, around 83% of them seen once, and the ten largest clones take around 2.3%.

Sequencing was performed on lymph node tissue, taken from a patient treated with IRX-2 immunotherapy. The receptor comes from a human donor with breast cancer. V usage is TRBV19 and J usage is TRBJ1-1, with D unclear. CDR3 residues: CASSIGGGDTEAFF. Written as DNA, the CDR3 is TGTGCCAGTAGTATAGGGGGTGGCGACACTGAAGCTTTCTTT. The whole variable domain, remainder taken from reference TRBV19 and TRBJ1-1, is DGGITQSPKYLFRKEGQNVTLSCEQNLNHDAMYWYRQDPGQGLRLIYYSQIVNDFQKGDIAEGYSVSREKKESFPLTVTSAQKNPTAFYLCASSIGGGDTEAFFGQGTRLTVV.